This T cell receptor (beta chain) appears in the sequencing data of a study of T cell responses to AZD1222 COVID-19 vaccine. Whole-study context: Second doses were pooled across both intervals (about 4 or about 12 weeks). Study-wide results and caveats: Baseline seropositivity occurred in only a handful of AZD1222 recipients. Spike as a whole was targeted by vaccine-associated CD4 TCRs, dominant at 160-218 and 743-854. Donors were chiefly white British, with a greater number of females, and clonal diversity was perhaps underestimated.

Trimming removed 3 bases at V and 3 bases at J, with 15 bases between. This CDR3 is 15 amino acids long. The germline V gene encodes CDR1 MGHDK and CDR2 SYGVNS. The protocol was immunoSEQ multiplex PCR, while the TCRdb copy is restricted to in-frame clones and leaves out a portion. The profile covers some 130,000 clones, with about nine tenths appearing a single time and approximately 1.5% taken by the ten largest. Comments on this clone: Its antigen is unidentified.

The TCR comes from an adult in good health. The source material was peripheral blood, sampled on day 0 of AZD1222 vaccination. The V gene is TRBV25-1, the J gene TRBJ2-7; D possibly corresponds to TRBD1 (6 bases). CDR3 sequence (DNA): TGTGCCAGCAGTGAGACAGGTGGTCCTTTCTACGAGCAGTACTTC. It codes for CASSETGGPFYEQYF.